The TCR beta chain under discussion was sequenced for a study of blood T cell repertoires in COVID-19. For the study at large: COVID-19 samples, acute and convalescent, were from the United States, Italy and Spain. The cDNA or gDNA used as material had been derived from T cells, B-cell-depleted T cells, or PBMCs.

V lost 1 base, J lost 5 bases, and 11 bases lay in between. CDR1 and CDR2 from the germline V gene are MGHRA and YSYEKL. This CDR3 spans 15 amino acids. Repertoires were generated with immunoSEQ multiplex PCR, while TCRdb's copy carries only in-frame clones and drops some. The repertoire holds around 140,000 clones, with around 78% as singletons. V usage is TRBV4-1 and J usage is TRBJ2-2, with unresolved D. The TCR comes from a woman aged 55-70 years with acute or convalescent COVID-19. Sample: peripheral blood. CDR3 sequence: CASSQVGVATGELFF. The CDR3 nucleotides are TGCGCCAGCAGCCAAGTAGGAGTTGCGACCGGGGAGCTGTTTTTT.